This T cell receptor (beta chain) was sequenced during a study of OX40 agonist ivuxolimab in advanced cancers. For the study at large: An agonistic anti-OX40 (CD134) antibody, ivuxolimab, was used to treat the patients.

Whole-study results and caveats: Dose levels from 0.1 to 3.0 mg/kg saw CD4+ and CD8+ blood T cells expand clonally by week 6.

Method: immunoSEQ multiplex PCR; TCRdb's copy keeps in-frame clones and lacks some. The profile covers more than 75,000 clones, with roughly 85% appearing a single time and about 0.2% taken by the ten largest. A word on this clone: No antigen is known for it.

The input for sequencing was CD4+ or CD8+ T cells sorted from blood, taken in a trial of the OX40 agonist ivuxolimab. The receptor was derived from an adult with an advanced solid tumor such as melanoma, head and neck, liver or kidney cancer.

CDR3 protein: CASSSRQTYSNQPQHF. In DNA, the CDR3 is TGTGCCAGTAGTTCCCGCCAGACTTATAGCAATCAGCCCCAGCATTTT. This sequence joins TRBV19 and TRBJ1-5; D ambiguous. Trimming cost V 5 bases and J 0 bases, with 14 bases left between them. The CDR3 has 16 residues. Germline V gene lookup returns CDR1 LNHDA and CDR2 SQIVND (reference sequence).